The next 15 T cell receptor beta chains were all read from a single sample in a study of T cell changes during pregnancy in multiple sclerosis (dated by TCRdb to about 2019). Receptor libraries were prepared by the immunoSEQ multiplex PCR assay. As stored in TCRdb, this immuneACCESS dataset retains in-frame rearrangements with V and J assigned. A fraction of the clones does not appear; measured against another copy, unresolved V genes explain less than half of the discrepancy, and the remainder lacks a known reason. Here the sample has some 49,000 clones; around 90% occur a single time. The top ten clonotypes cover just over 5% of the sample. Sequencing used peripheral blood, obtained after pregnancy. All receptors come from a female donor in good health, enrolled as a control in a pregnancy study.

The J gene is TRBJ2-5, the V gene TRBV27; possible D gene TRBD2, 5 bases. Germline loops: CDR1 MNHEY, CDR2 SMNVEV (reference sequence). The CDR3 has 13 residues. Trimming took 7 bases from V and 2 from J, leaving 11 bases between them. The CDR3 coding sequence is TGTGCCAGCAAATACAGAGGGCAAGAGACCCAGTACTTC. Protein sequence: CASKYRGQETQYF.

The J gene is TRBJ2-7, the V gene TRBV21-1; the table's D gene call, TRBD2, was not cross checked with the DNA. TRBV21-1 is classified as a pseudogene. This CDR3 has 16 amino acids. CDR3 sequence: CASSKVKPGLAFEQYF. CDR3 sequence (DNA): TGTGCCAGCAGCAAAGTCAAGCCGGGACTAGCTTTCGAGCAGTACTTC.

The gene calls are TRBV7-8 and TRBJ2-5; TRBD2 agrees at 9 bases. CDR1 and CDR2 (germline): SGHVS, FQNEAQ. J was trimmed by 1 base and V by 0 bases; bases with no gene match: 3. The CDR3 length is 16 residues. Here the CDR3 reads CASSLARRGGQETQYF. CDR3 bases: TGTGCCAGCAGCTTAGCCCGGCGGGGGGGCCAAGAGACCCAGTACTTC.

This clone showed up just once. CDR3 loop: CASSPGTDLNQPQHF. The DNA for the CDR3 is TGTGCCAGCTCACCTGGGACAGATCTCAATCAGCCCCAGCATTTT. The chain employs TRBV18 and TRBJ1-5; the match to TRBD1 covers 7 bases. The germline CDR1 and CDR2 sequences are KGHSH and LQKENI. The V gene end was trimmed by 3 bases and the J gene end by 3 bases; junction bases not matched to a gene: 5. CDR3 size: 15 residues. The entire variable domain, with the rest obtained from reference TRBV18 and TRBJ1-5, is as follows: NAGVMQNPRHLVRRRGQEARLRCSPMKGHSHVYWYRQLPEEGLKFMVYLQKENIIDESGMPKERFSAEFPKEGPSILRIQQVVRGDSAAYFCASSPGTDLNQPQHFGDGTRLSIL.

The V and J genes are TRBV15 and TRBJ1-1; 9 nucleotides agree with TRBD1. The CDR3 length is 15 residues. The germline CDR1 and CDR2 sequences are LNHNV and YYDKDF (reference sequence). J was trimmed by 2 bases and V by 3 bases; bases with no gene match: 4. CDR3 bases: TGTGCCACCAGCAGGGACAGGGGAGGAAACACTGAAGCTTTCTTT. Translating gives CATSRDRGGNTEAFF.

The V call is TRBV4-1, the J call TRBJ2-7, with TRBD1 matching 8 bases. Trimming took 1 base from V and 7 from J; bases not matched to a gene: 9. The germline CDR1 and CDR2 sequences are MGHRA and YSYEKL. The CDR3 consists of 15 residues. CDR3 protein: CASSQVSRGPEEQYF. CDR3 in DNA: TGCGCCAGCAGCCAAGTGAGCAGGGGGCCGGAGGAGCAGTACTTC.

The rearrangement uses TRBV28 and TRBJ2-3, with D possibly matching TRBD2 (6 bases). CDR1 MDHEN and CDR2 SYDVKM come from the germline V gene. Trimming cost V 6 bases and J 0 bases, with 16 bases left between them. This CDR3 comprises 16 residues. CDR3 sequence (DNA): TGTGCCAGCAGAATGGGAGGTCTCCCTAGCACAGATACGCAGTATTTT. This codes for CASRMGGLPSTDTQYF.

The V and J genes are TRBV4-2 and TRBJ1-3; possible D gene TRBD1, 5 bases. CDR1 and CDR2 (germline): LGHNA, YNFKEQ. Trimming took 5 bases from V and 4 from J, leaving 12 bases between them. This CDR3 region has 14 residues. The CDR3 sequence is CASSERGSGNTIYF. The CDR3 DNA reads TGTGCCAGCAGCGAAAGGGGATCAGGAAACACCATATATTTT.

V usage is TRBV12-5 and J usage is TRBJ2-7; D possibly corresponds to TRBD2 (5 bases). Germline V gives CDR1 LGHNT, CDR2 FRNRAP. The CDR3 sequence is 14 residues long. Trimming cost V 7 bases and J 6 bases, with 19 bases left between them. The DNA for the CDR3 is TGTGCTAGTGCCAGGAGTGCGGGCTTAGGCGAGCAGTACTTC. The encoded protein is CASARSAGLGEQYF.

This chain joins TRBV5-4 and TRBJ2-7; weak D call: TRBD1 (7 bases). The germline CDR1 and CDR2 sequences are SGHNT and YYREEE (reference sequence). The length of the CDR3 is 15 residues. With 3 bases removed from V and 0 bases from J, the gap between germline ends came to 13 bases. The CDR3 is CASSSGGINSYEQYF. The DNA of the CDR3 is TGTGCCAGCAGCTCAGGGGGGATCAACTCCTACGAGCAGTACTTC.

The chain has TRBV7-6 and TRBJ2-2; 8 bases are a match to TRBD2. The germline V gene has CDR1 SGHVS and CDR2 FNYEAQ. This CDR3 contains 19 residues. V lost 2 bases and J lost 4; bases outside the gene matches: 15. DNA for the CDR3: TGTGCCAGCAGCTTAAGGTCGCAGCGGGAGAAACTGGGCACCGGGGAGCTGTTTTTT. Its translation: CASSLRSQREKLGTGELFF.

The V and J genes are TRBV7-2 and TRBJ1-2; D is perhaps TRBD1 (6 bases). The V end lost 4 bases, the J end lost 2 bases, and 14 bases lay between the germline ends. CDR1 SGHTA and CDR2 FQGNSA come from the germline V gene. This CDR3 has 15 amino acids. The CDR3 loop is CASSSAGTKNYGYTF. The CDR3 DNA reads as TGTGCCAGCAGCTCGGCCGGGACAAAAAACTATGGCTACACCTTC.

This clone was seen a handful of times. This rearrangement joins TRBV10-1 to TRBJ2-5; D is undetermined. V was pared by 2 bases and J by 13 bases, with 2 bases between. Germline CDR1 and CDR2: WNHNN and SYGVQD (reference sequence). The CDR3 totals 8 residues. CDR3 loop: CASSERYF. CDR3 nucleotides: TGCGCCAGCAGTGAGCGGTACTTC.

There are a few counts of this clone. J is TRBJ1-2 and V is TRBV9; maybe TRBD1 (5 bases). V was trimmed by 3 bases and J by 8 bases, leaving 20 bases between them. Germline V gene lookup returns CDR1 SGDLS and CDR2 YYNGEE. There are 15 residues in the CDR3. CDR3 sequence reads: CASSAEGWTVVGYTF. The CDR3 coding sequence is TGTGCCAGCAGCGCGGAGGGGTGGACGGTTGTCGGCTACACCTTC.

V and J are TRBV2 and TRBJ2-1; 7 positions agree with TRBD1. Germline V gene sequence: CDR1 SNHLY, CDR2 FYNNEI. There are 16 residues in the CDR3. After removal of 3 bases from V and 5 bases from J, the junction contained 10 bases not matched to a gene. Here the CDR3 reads CASSDLGQRIHNEQFF. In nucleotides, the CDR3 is TGTGCCAGCAGTGACTTGGGACAGAGGATCCACAATGAGCAGTTCTTC.